A single sample is the source of the 8 T cell receptor beta chains below, sequenced in a study of blood T cell repertoires in COVID-19. Clones were sequenced by immunoSEQ multiplex PCR, and TCRdb holds only the in-frame ones, with some missing. The table lists fewer than 200,000 clones, about 72% of them singletons. Sequencing used PBMCs or T cells enriched from blood (not recorded which). These receptors all come from a woman between 50 and 59 years old who had recovered from COVID-19.

The chain links TRBV24-1 to TRBJ2-5, with D perhaps TRBD2 (6 bases). The V end lost 4 bases, the J end lost 5 bases, and 10 bases lay between the germline ends. The CDR3 is 13 residues long. CDR1 is KGHDR and CDR2 is SFDVKD in the germline V gene. CDR3 loop: CATSDGRRETQYF. The CDR3 DNA is TGTGCCACCAGTGACGGGAGAAGGGAGACCCAGTACTTC.

The chain is built from TRBV28 and TRBJ1-3, with 7 positions matching TRBD1. The CDR3 spans 16 residues. Per the germline V gene, CDR1 is MDHEN and CDR2 is SYDVKM. V lost 4 bases and J lost 0; bases outside the gene matches: 6. CDR3 in amino acids: CASSSLDRASGNTIYF. As DNA, the CDR3 is TGTGCCAGCAGTTCCCTCGACAGGGCCTCTGGAAACACCATATATTTT.

This chain joins TRBV5-1 and TRBJ1-1; TRBD1 agrees at 9 bases. CDR3 size: 13 residues. Trimming cost V 3 bases and J 7 bases; bases outside gene matches: 4. Germline V CDR1 and CDR2: SGHRS, YFSETQ. CDR3 coding DNA: TGCGCCAGCAGCTCCGGGACAGGGATTGAAGCTTTCTTT. Protein sequence: CASSSGTGIEAFF.

The chain employs TRBV29-1 and TRBJ2-7, with D hard to call. The germline CDR1 and CDR2 sequences are SQVTM and ANQGSEA. The CDR3 totals 11 residues. The ends were cut back, 4 bases at V and 9 bases at J, with 13 bases in the middle. This chain's CDR3 is CSVVVGLGQYF. The DNA of the CDR3 is TGCAGCGTTGTGGTTGGCCTAGGGCAGTACTTC.

This rearrangement joins TRBV15 to TRBJ1-5, with D tentatively TRBD1 (6 bases). The V end lost 11 bases, the J end lost 0 bases, and 20 bases lay between the germline ends. This CDR3 spans 16 amino acids. The germline V gene encodes CDR1 LNHNV and CDR2 YYDKDF (reference sequence). CDR3 loop: CAVGGRDTYSNQPQHF. In nucleotides, the CDR3 is TGTGCCGTAGGGGGACGGGACACTTATAGCAATCAGCCCCAGCATTTT. Full variable domain (rest looked up from reference TRBV15 and TRBJ1-5): DAMVIQNPRYQVTQFGKPVTLSCSQTLNHNVMYWYQQKSSQAPKLLFHYYDKDFNNEADTPDNFQSRRPNTSFCFLDIRSPGLGDTAMYLCAVGGRDTYSNQPQHFGDGTRLSIL.

The gene calls are TRBV19 and TRBJ2-3; 12 bases are shared with TRBD2. The trim removed 5 bases at V and 4 bases at J, leaving 7 bases unmatched. Germline V lookup: CDR1 LNHDA, CDR2 SQIVND (reference sequence). This CDR3 is built from 16 residues. This chain's CDR3 is CASSGLAGPIADTQYF. The CDR3 nucleotides are TGTGCCAGTAGTGGACTAGCGGGACCAATTGCAGATACGCAGTATTTT.

V gene TRBV5-1 combines with J gene TRBJ2-1; TRBD2 is a possible D gene (8 bases). CDR1 is SGHRS, CDR2 YFSETQ, per germline. CDR3 length: 16 amino acids. The ends were cut back, 4 bases at V and 8 bases at J, with 22 bases in the middle. In DNA, the CDR3 is TGCGCCAGCAGCCCGACGGGAGGGAGGGGGCTCGATGAGCAGTTCTTC. It yields the protein CASSPTGGRGLDEQFF. The full variable domain, its missing parts supplied by reference TRBV5-1 and TRBJ2-1, is KAGVTQTPRYLIKTRGQQVTLSCSPISGHRSVSWYQQTPGQGLQFLFEYFSETQRNKGNFPGRFSGRQFSNSRSEMNVSTLELGDSALYLCASSPTGGRGLDEQFFGPGTRLTVL.

The gene calls are TRBV19 and TRBJ2-7; possibly TRBD2 for D (5 bases). The CDR3 consists of 14 residues. CDR1 and CDR2 from the germline V gene are LNHDA and SQIVND (reference sequence). V dropped 0 bases and J dropped 3 bases, with 9 bases sitting between them. Written as DNA, the CDR3 is TGTGCCAGTAGTATAGACGGACTCTTCTACGAGCAGTACTTC. Translating it yields CASSIDGLFYEQYF.